The 26 T cell receptor beta chains in this list originate from one sample, sequenced in a study of blood T cell repertoires in COVID-19 (dated by TCRdb to between 2020 and 2021). Receptors were amplified or captured by the immunoSEQ multiplex PCR assay. TCRdb provides this immuneACCESS table in a form limited to in-frame rearrangements. Some clones are lacking; in checked studies, under half of them reflect an unresolved V gene, and why the rest are absent is not known. The sample profile shows around 380,000 clones; 70% to 90% of them were found once. The top ten hold 1% to 1.5% of the sample. The specimen was PBMCs or T cells enriched from blood (not recorded which). These receptors originate from a young man who had recovered from COVID-19.

The V call is TRBV7-2, the J call TRBJ1-4; TRBD1 matches 7 bases. Trimming at V came to 1 base and at J to 5 bases, leaving 7 bases not matched to a gene. There are 16 residues in the CDR3. Germline CDR1 is SGHTA and CDR2 is FQGNSA. CDR3 sequence: CASSLVPGQINEKLFF. In DNA, the CDR3 is TGTGCCAGCAGCTTAGTTCCGGGACAGATAAATGAAAAACTGTTTTTT.

The rearrangement links TRBV12-3 or TRBV12-4 to TRBJ2-7; 8 nucleotides match TRBD1. The CDR3 covers 13 residues. V gave up 6 bases and J gave up 7 bases; unmatched junction bases: 8. The CDR3: CASRDRGVREQYF. Written as DNA, the CDR3 is TGTGCCAGCAGAGACAGGGGAGTTCGGGAGCAGTACTTC.

CDR3 in DNA: TGCGCCAGCAGCTACGGACAGGGGGAGGGCTACACCTTC. Its translation: CASSYGQGEGYTF. The V call is TRBV5-1, the J call TRBJ1-2; 10 bases fit TRBD1. The V gene's germline CDR1 is SGHRS and CDR2 YFSETQ. J lost 8 bases, V lost 3 bases, and 4 bases had no gene match. CDR3 length: 13 residues.

This chain joins TRBV19 and TRBJ1-1, with 7 positions matching TRBD1. The CDR3 totals 13 residues. V dropped 6 bases and J dropped 4; count of bases not matched to a gene: 5. Germline-derived CDR1 and CDR2 are LNHDA and SQIVND (reference sequence). The chain's CDR3 is CASSDRVLTEAFF. The CDR3 nucleotides are TGTGCCAGTAGCGACAGGGTCCTCACTGAAGCTTTCTTT.

V gene TRBV6-1 combines with J gene TRBJ2-4; TRBD1 might be the D (8 bases). This CDR3 region has 16 residues. Germline assignment: CDR1 MNHNS and CDR2 SASEGT. Trimming stripped 1 base from V and 6 bases from J, with 16 bases between. CDR3 protein: CASSEVGQGGRNIQYF. CDR3 in DNA: TGTGCCAGCAGTGAAGTCGGACAGGGAGGGAGAAACATTCAGTACTTC.

The chain links TRBV4-1 to TRBJ1-6, with D maybe TRBD1 (6 bases). V lost 4 bases and J 6 bases, leaving 10 bases between the germline ends. The CDR3 covers 14 residues. Per the germline V gene, CDR1 is MGHRA and CDR2 is YSYEKL. Written as DNA, the CDR3 is TGCGCCAGCAGCCCTGGACAGTCTAATTCACCCCTCCACTTT. Translated: CASSPGQSNSPLHF.

V and J are TRBV30 and TRBJ2-3; TRBD2 agrees at 10 bases. The CDR3 extends over 14 amino acids. The V segment lost 4 bases and the J segment 5 bases; nucleotides outside the gene matches: 6. The germline V gene encodes CDR1 GTSNPN and CDR2 SVGIG (reference sequence). CDR3: CAWTSSGGIDTQYF. The DNA of the CDR3 is TGTGCCTGGACCTCTAGCGGGGGAATAGATACGCAGTATTTT.

This clone was seen a few times. The chain combines TRBV7-9 with TRBJ1-5; the match to TRBD1 covers 8 bases. Losses at the gene ends were 5 bases for V and 0 bases for J; bases not matched to a gene: 6. Germline V CDR1 and CDR2: SEHNR, FQNEAQ (reference sequence). The CDR3 is made up of 16 amino acids. The CDR3 sequence is CASSAPGQASNQPQHF. The CDR3 region has the DNA TGTGCCAGCAGCGCTCCGGGACAGGCTAGCAATCAGCCCCAGCATTTT.

V is TRBV28 and J is TRBJ1-5; possible D gene TRBD1, 6 bases. The V gene's germline CDR1 is MDHEN and CDR2 SYDVKM. The V end was cut by 7 bases, the J end by 4 bases, with 11 bases between. The CDR3 is 13 amino acids. CDR3 sequence (DNA): TGTGCCAGCAACCCCGGACAGAATCAGCCCCAGCATTTT. Protein product: CASNPGQNQPQHF.

The V call is TRBV4-3, the J call TRBJ1-6; 8 bases fit TRBD1. Losses at the gene ends were 4 bases for V and 7 bases for J; bases not matched to a gene: 6. CDR3 length: 15 amino acids. Per the germline V gene, CDR1 is LGHNA and CDR2 is YSLEER. In nucleotides, the CDR3 is TGCGCCAGCAGCCTAGGACAGGGTGGAAATTCACCCCTCCACTTT. It codes for CASSLGQGGNSPLHF.

The J gene is TRBJ1-5, the V gene TRBV7-9; perhaps TRBD1 as D (6 bases). Germline CDR1 is SEHNR and CDR2 is FQNEAQ (reference sequence). V gave up 2 bases and J gave up 0 bases, with 11 bases separating them. The CDR3 consists of 16 residues. CDR3 DNA: TGTGCCAGCAGCTTATCGGACAGATATAGCAATCAGCCCCAGCATTTT. This codes for CASSLSDRYSNQPQHF.

V and J are TRBV18 and TRBJ1-1, with no clear D. V dropped 1 base and J dropped 3 bases, with 9 bases sitting between them. The germline V gene encodes CDR1 KGHSH and CDR2 LQKENI. This CDR3 comprises 14 residues. This CDR3 reads CASSPRQDDTEAFF. The CDR3 region has the DNA TGTGCCAGCTCACCACGGCAGGATGACACTGAAGCTTTCTTT.

The rearrangement joins TRBV18 to TRBJ2-7; D remains unclear. The CDR3 length is 14 residues. Per the germline V gene, CDR1 is KGHSH and CDR2 is LQKENI. With 3 bases removed from V and 2 bases from J, the gap between germline ends came to 11 bases. CDR3 amino acids: CASSPPYTPYEQYF. DNA for the CDR3: TGTGCCAGCTCACCTCCGTACACCCCCTACGAGCAGTACTTC. The full variable domain, its missing parts supplied by reference TRBV18 and TRBJ2-7, is NAGVMQNPRHLVRRRGQEARLRCSPMKGHSHVYWYRQLPEEGLKFMVYLQKENIIDESGMPKERFSAEFPKEGPSILRIQQVVRGDSAAYFCASSPPYTPYEQYFGPGTRLTVT.

This chain connects TRBV5-1 to TRBJ2-5; D may correspond to TRBD1 or TRBD2 (5 bases each). This CDR3 is built from 14 residues. The germline V gene has CDR1 SGHRS and CDR2 YFSETQ. Trimming pared 4 bases from V and 5 bases from J, leaving 15 bases between. CDR3 in amino acids: CASSMGRPGETQYF. The CDR3 DNA sequence: TGCGCCAGCAGCATGGGACGACCCGGGGAGACCCAGTACTTC.

The rearrangement uses TRBV3-1 (or the pseudogene TRBV3-2) and TRBJ1-3; tentative D call: TRBD1 (6 bases). The CDR3 runs to 17 residues. CDR1 is LGHDT, CDR2 YNNKEL, per germline (reference sequence). V lost 4 bases and J 0 bases, leaving 16 bases between the germline ends. The CDR3 DNA sequence: TGTGCCAGCAGCCCTCGGACAGCGACCAGCTCTGGAAACACCATATATTTT. Its translation: CASSPRTATSSGNTIYF.

The gene calls are TRBV18 and TRBJ2-7, with 9 bases fitting TRBD1. The CDR3 totals 15 residues. V gave up 6 bases and J gave up 4 bases; unmatched junction bases: 10. Germline V lookup: CDR1 KGHSH, CDR2 LQKENI. CDR3 sequence reads: CASSPGTGIIYEQYF. CDR3 DNA: TGTGCCAGCTCTCCCGGGACAGGGATTATTTACGAGCAGTACTTC. The complete variable domain, with remaining parts taken from reference TRBV18 and TRBJ2-7, reads NAGVMQNPRHLVRRRGQEARLRCSPMKGHSHVYWYRQLPEEGLKFMVYLQKENIIDESGMPKERFSAEFPKEGPSILRIQQVVRGDSAAYFCASSPGTGIIYEQYFGPGTRLTVT.

The V and J genes are TRBV4-2 and TRBJ2-5; D perhaps matches TRBD1 (6 bases). The CDR3 totals 14 residues. CDR1 and CDR2 from the germline V gene are LGHNA and YNFKEQ. The ends were cut back, 2 bases at V and 5 bases at J, with 12 bases in the middle. The CDR3 here is CASSQSDRIETQYF. The CDR3 DNA reads TGTGCCAGCAGCCAATCTGACAGGATTGAGACCCAGTACTTC.

The genes are TRBV19 and TRBJ1-2, with a possible D match to TRBD1 (5 bases). The ends were cut back, 5 bases at V and 1 base at J, with 20 bases in the middle. This CDR3 is built from 17 residues. CDR1 and CDR2 from the germline V gene are LNHDA and SQIVND (reference sequence). This CDR3 reads CASSSAGLTADNYGYTF. The DNA of the CDR3 is TGTGCCAGTAGTTCAGCGGGGCTCACTGCCGATAACTATGGCTACACCTTC.

This clone was detected only once. V usage is TRBV5-1 and J usage is TRBJ2-1, with a tentative D call TRBD2 (6 bases). V was cut by 0 bases and J by 9 bases, with 10 bases left in between. The CDR3 sequence is 13 residues long. Germline CDR1 is SGHRS and CDR2 is YFSETQ. The CDR3 is CASSLVLASEQFF. The CDR3 region has the DNA TGCGCCAGCAGCTTGGTACTAGCTAGTGAGCAGTTCTTC.

The V and J genes are TRBV6-1 and TRBJ2-3; D possibly corresponds to TRBD2 (5 bases). V lost 0 bases and J 6 bases, leaving 10 bases between the germline ends. From germline, CDR1 is MNHNS and CDR2 SASEGT. This CDR3 has 14 amino acids. As DNA, the CDR3 is TGTGCCAGCAGTGAAGCGCTAGCCGTTGATACGCAGTATTTT. Encoded protein: CASSEALAVDTQYF.

This chain uses TRBV12-5 with TRBJ1-2; 9 bases agree with TRBD1. After removal of 5 bases from V and 4 bases from J, the junction contained 5 bases not matched to a gene. CDR3 size: 14 residues. CDR1 and CDR2 from the germline V gene are LGHNT and FRNRAP. CDR3 sequence: CASGLGTGTYGYTF. The DNA of the CDR3 is TGTGCTAGTGGTCTAGGGACAGGGACCTATGGCTACACCTTC.

As to this clone: The same CDR3 is also encoded by other DNA sequences in this sample. CDR3 protein: CAWSAGGNQPQHF. In DNA form, the CDR3 reads TGTGCCTGGAGTGCAGGTGGCAATCAGCCCCAGCATTTT. The chain recombines TRBV30 with TRBJ1-5, with D hard to call. Germline V gives CDR1 GTSNPN, CDR2 SVGIG (reference sequence). This CDR3 has 13 residues. With 1 base removed from V and 2 bases from J, the gap between germline ends came to 6 bases.

The chain uses TRBV3-1 (or the pseudogene TRBV3-2) and TRBJ1-3; D not certain. Germline loops: CDR1 LGHDT, CDR2 YNNKEL (reference sequence). The CDR3 is 16 residues long. V lost 5 bases and J 3 bases, leaving 17 bases between the germline ends. DNA of the CDR3: TGTGCCAGCAGCGACGACTACAGCGGTCTTGGAAACACCATATATTTT. Translation gives CASSDDYSGLGNTIYF.

This clone was detected only once. The chain is built from TRBV27 and TRBJ2-3; D perhaps matches TRBD1 (5 bases). The CDR3 is 13 residues long. Per the germline V gene, CDR1 is MNHEY and CDR2 is SMNVEV (reference sequence). V lost 5 bases and J lost 4, with 10 bases in between. The CDR3 region has the DNA TGTGCCAGCAGTCTCAGGGCGGCAGATACGCAGTATTTT. Translating gives CASSLRAADTQYF.

The chain recombines TRBV19 with TRBJ2-7; 7 bases are a match to TRBD1. CDR1 and CDR2 (germline): LNHDA, SQIVND (reference sequence). The CDR3 loop spans 14 amino acids. The J segment lost 7 bases and the V segment lost 6 bases, leaving 12 bases of the junction unmatched. The CDR3 bases are TGTGCCAGTAGACCCGGACAGGTGACCGGGGAGCAGTACTTC. It translates to CASRPGQVTGEQYF.

The chain employs TRBV5-6 and TRBJ2-3, with 8 bases lining up with TRBD2. Germline CDR1 SGHDT, CDR2 YYEEEE. With V trimmed by 1 base and J by 7 bases, 5 bases remained unmatched. The CDR3 runs 14 residues. The CDR3 DNA follows: TGTGCCAGCAGCTTGCGGGGGGGCGGTAATACGCAGTATTTT. Amino acid sequence: CASSLRGGGNTQYF.